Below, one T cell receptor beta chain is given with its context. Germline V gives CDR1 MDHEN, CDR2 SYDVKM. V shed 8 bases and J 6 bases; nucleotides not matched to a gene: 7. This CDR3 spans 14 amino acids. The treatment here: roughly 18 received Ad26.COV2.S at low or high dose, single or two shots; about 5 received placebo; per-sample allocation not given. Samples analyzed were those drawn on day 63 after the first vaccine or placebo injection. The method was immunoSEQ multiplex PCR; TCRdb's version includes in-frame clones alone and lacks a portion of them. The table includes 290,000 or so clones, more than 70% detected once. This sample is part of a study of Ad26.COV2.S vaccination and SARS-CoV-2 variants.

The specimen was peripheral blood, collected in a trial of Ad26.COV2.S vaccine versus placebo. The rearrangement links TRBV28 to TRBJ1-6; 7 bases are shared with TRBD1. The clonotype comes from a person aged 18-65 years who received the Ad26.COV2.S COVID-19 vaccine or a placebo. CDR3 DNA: TGTGCCAGCGGCACAGGGGTGGGTAATTCACCCCTCCACTTT. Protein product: CASGTGVGNSPLHF.